Listed below are T cell receptor beta chains from one sample, sequenced in a study of blood T cell repertoires in COVID-19. Sequenced by immunoSEQ multiplex PCR; TCRdb stores in-frame clones only, minus some. The data show about 200,000 clones, roughly 84% seen once. The sequenced sample was PBMCs or T cells enriched from blood (not recorded which). All receptors come from a man in his forties or fifties who had recovered from COVID-19. Both conserved end residues are trimmed from each CDR3. Each record gives: J gene, V gene, CDR3 protein.

J: TRBJ1-1
V: TRBV5-5
CDR3: ASSLASGVGTEAF

J: TRBJ1-1
V: TRBV5-1
CDR3: ASSLGGTLTEAF

J: TRBJ2-1
V: TRBV7-2
CDR3: ASSLSRGGYNEQF

J: TRBJ1-1
V: TRBV6-2/TRBV6-3
CDR3: ASSYPPPTEAF

J: TRBJ1-5
V: TRBV18
CDR3: ASALQNSPNQPQH

J: TRBJ1-1
V: TRBV6-5
CDR3: ASSPWTRSNTEAF

J: TRBJ1-3
V: TRBV30
CDR3: AWRQPPGSSGNTIY

J: TRBJ1-5
V: TRBV4-1
CDR3: ASSQDGQLNQPQH

J: TRBJ1-1
V: TRBV5-6
CDR3: ASSLEGGITEAF

J: TRBJ1-2
V: TRBV29-1
CDR3: SVAGTGDYGYT

J: TRBJ1-5
V: TRBV4-1
CDR3: ASSQERSQPQH

J: TRBJ2-3
V: TRBV4-1
CDR3: ASSQRSLAGGLSFSTDTQY

J: TRBJ2-5
V: TRBV28
CDR3: ASSGGGETQY

J: TRBJ2-5
V: TRBV5-4
CDR3: ASSRGYQETQY

J: TRBJ2-6
V: TRBV6-2/TRBV6-3
CDR3: ASSQPNAGANVLT

J: TRBJ1-2
V: TRBV10-3
CDR3: AISDLRDRFLYGYT

J: TRBJ2-3
V: TRBV2
CDR3: ASTSDRHTDTQY

J: TRBJ2-2
V: TRBV11-1
CDR3: ASSSGTGELF

J: TRBJ2-6
V: TRBV6-2/TRBV6-3
CDR3: ASSYSDNSRNGGANVLT

J: TRBJ1-2
V: TRBV5-1
CDR3: ASSFGQGEGYT

J: TRBJ2-7
V: TRBV4-3
CDR3: ASSQDRTGGAYEQY

J: TRBJ2-3
V: TRBV7-6
CDR3: ASSLGQRGGPDTQY

J: TRBJ2-7
V: TRBV9
CDR3: ASSGTGIYEQY

J: TRBJ1-5
V: TRBV7-9
CDR3: ASSLSTGTGVHQPQH

J: TRBJ2-1
V: TRBV2
CDR3: ASELKRQYNEQF

J: TRBJ1-2
V: TRBV5-1
CDR3: ASSTGQGDWGYT

J: TRBJ1-3
V: TRBV11-2
CDR3: ASSLGRGRDTIY

J: TRBJ1-1
V: TRBV7-8
CDR3: ASSLAAFGGINTEAF

J: TRBJ2-2
V: TRBV10-3
CDR3: AIATAGELF

J: TRBJ1-2
V: TRBV21-1
CDR3: ARSKYDSSYGYT

J: TRBJ1-1
V: TRBV5-1
CDR3: ASSLNWGLGTEAF

J: TRBJ1-1
V: TRBV4-1
CDR3: ASSQEAGAWIMNTEAF

J: TRBJ1-6
V: TRBV28
CDR3: ASTFFNSPLH

J: TRBJ1-5
V: TRBV6-2/TRBV6-3
CDR3: ASSYRQTGVSNQPQH

J: TRBJ1-3
V: TRBV6-1
CDR3: ASSVTPGLFPNTIY

J: TRBJ2-3
V: TRBV5-1
CDR3: ASSGTSGGDTQY